This T cell receptor beta chain was sequenced during a study of identical twins. Points from the study as a whole: High-abundance cord blood beta clonotypes had fewer insertions; memory repertoires showed none.

Germline loops: CDR1 SGHRS, CDR2 YFSETQ. The CDR3 loop spans 16 amino acids. V shed 4 bases and J 2 bases; nucleotides not matched to a gene: 4. TCRdb re-called the 5' RACE reads through MiXCR, storing one row per CDR3 protein. The data contain roughly 630,000 distinct CDR3 sequences, less than 9% of them singletons. This clonotype was found many times. Its antigen is undetermined. The data were also submitted as part of a second study, on yellow fever vaccine responses in identical twins.

This TCR was recovered from a woman under 30 in good health. The specimen sequenced was PBMCs. This sequence joins TRBV5-1 and TRBJ2-2; 11 bases are a match to TRBD2. CDR3 sequence (DNA): TGCGCCAGCAGCCTAACTAGCGGGAGTAACACCGGGGAGCTGTTTTTT. This sequence encodes CASSLTSGSNTGELFF.